This T cell receptor (beta chain) was captured in a study of PD-L1 blockade in urothelial cancer. TCRdb keeps only in-frame clones here, not all; method: immunoSEQ multiplex PCR. The sample contains some 100,000 clones, 91% of which appear only once. The germline CDR1 and CDR2 sequences are MNHNS and SASEGT. The CDR3 spans 14 residues. Trimming pared 4 bases from V and 1 base from J, leaving 10 bases between. The V call is TRBV6-1, the J call TRBJ2-5; D gene unclear. The TCR sequence derives from an elderly woman with urothelial cancer. Sequencing was performed on PBMCs, taken around atezolizumab (anti-PD-L1) treatment. CDR3 nucleotides: TGTGCCAGCAGTGGAAGCAGGTCCCAAGAGACCCAGTACTTC. It encodes CASSGSRSQETQYF.